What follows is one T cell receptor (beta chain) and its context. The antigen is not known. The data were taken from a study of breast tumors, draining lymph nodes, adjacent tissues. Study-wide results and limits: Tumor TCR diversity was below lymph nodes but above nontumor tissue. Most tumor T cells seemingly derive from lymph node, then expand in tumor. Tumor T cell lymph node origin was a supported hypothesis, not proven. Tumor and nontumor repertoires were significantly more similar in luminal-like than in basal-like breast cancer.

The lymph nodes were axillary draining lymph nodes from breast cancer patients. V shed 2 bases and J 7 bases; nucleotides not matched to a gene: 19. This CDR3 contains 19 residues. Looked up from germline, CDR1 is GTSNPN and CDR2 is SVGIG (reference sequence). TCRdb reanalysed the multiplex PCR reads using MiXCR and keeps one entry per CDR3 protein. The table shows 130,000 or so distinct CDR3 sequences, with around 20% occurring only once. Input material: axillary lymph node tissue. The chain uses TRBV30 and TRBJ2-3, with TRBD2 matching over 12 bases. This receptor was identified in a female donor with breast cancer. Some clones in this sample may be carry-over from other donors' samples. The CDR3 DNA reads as TGTGCCTGGAGTAAAATATCCTCTAACAGACTAGCGGGAGATCATACGCAGTATTTT. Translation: CAWSKISSNRLAGDHTQYF.